This TCR beta chain came from a study of shared clonotypes between healthy human individuals. Libraries were prepared by immunoSEQ multiplex PCR; TCRdb keeps only in-frame clonotypes and omits some of them. The sample lists 950,000 to 1,300,000 clones, 60% to 80% seen once, with roughly 1.5% in the top ten. Trimming took 7 bases from V and 1 from J, leaving 15 bases between them. The germline gives CDR1 SGDLS, CDR2 YYNGEE. CDR3 length: 14 residues. The chain has TRBV9 and TRBJ2-7; D is perhaps TRBD2 (7 bases). Material: memory CD4+ T cells sorted from blood. The subset here: CD45RA-negative fraction. This clonotype was obtained from a man aged 18-30 years in good health. The CDR3 here is CASARGGSSYEQYF. The CDR3 coding sequence is TGTGCCAGCGCGAGGGGGGGCAGTTCCTACGAGCAGTACTTC.